Listed below are T cell receptor beta chains from one sample, sequenced in a study of neurological immune-mediated disorders. Each CDR3 protein gets one entry after TCRdb re-called the 5' RACE reads with MiXCR. The table includes about 45,000 distinct CDR3 sequences, approximately 13% detected once. Material for sequencing was PBMCs. These receptors were obtained from a man aged 25 to 40 in good health. Each CDR3 is given with its conserved first and last residue. Each record gives: V gene, D gene, J gene, clone size, CDR3 protein, CDR3 DNA. The D gene is left open where the match is weak. Expanded clones are given a class, and other clones once, few, many or no size at all.

TRBV6-6	TRBD1	TRBJ2-7	-	CASSYSARGHTYEQYF	TGTGCCAGCAGTTACTCAGCCAGGGGGCACACCTACGAGCAGTACTTC
TRBV2	TRBD2	TRBJ2-7	many	CASSQTGTSGFEVREQYF	TGTGCCAGCAGCCAAACCGGGACTAGCGGTTTCGAAGTTAGGGAGCAGTACTTC
TRBV5-1	-	TRBJ2-2	many	CASSATSRDTGELFF	TGCGCCAGCAGCGCTACTAGCCGCGACACCGGGGAGCTGTTTTTT
TRBV5-6	TRBD1	TRBJ1-5	many	CASSSGTANQPQHF	TGTGCCAGCAGCAGCGGGACAGCTAATCAGCCCCAGCATTTT
TRBV29-1	-	TRBJ1-5	-	CSVRAGGNQPQHF	TGCAGCGTTCGGGCGGGTGGGAATCAGCCCCAGCATTTT
TRBV5-1	-	TRBJ2-6	-	CASSLVNSGANVPTF	TGCGCCAGCAGCTTGGTTAACTCTGGGGCCAACGTCCCGACTTTC
TRBV18	-	TRBJ2-5	-	CASSRGKEETQYF	TGTGCCAGCTCAAGGGGAAAAGAAGAGACCCAGTACTTC
TRBV5-1	-	TRBJ2-3	many	CASSLELDTQYF	TGCGCCAGCAGCTTGGAGTTGGATACGCAGTATTTT
TRBV6-5	-	TRBJ1-1	many	CASSVGRMNTEAFF	TGTGCCAGCAGTGTTGGGAGAATGAACACTGAAGCTTTCTTT
TRBV7-2	TRBD2	TRBJ2-7	many	CASSLLGLAGPYEQYF	TGTGCCAGCAGTTTACTTGGACTAGCGGGACCCTACGAGCAGTACTTC
TRBV19	-	TRBJ2-3	few	CASSIVAGGSTDTQYF	TGTGCCAGTAGTATTGTTGCGGGTGGCAGCACAGATACGCAGTATTTT
TRBV30	-	TRBJ2-7	few	CACSGDWTYEQYF	TGTGCCTGCTCCGGGGACTGGACCTACGAGCAGTACTTC
TRBV12-3/TRBV12-4	-	TRBJ1-5	many	CASSPDSINQPQHF	TGTGCCAGCAGCCCGGACAGCATCAATCAGCCCCAGCATTTT
TRBV6-1	TRBD1	TRBJ2-7	many	CASSRDRGSYEQYF	TGTGCCAGCAGCCGGGACAGGGGTTCCTACGAGCAGTACTTC
TRBV7-9	-	TRBJ2-1	many	CASSLVFPGQQFF	TGTGCCAGCAGCTTAGTTTTTCCCGGACAGCAGTTCTTC
TRBV7-2	-	TRBJ2-7	many	CASSLLSHEQYF	TGTGCCAGCAGCTTATTGTCCCACGAGCAGTACTTC
TRBV20-1	TRBD1	TRBJ2-3	-	CSARDRGPDTQYF	TGCAGTGCCAGGGACAGGGGCCCAGATACGCAGTATTTT
TRBV5-1	-	TRBJ2-7	-	CASSLEVGTPYEQYF	TGCGCCAGCAGCTTGGAAGTGGGGACCCCGTACGAGCAGTACTTC
TRBV28	TRBD1	TRBJ1-5	many	CASRGGETSNQPQHF	TGTGCCAGCAGAGGGGGCGAGACTTCAAATCAGCCCCAGCATTTT
TRBV12-3/TRBV12-4	-	TRBJ2-1	many	CASSLPGHLYNEQFF	TGTGCCAGCAGTTTACCTGGACACCTCTACAATGAGCAGTTCTTC
TRBV5-1	-	TRBJ2-7	many	CASRPGGGFDDYEQYF	TGCGCCAGCAGGCCCGGGGGCGGGTTCGATGACTACGAGCAGTACTTC
TRBV20-1	TRBD2	TRBJ2-6	many	CSAREVRSGRSSGANVLTF	TGCAGTGCTAGAGAGGTCAGAAGCGGGAGAAGCTCTGGGGCCAACGTCCTGACTTTC
TRBV5-1	TRBD1	TRBJ2-7	many	CASSYPGQGVYEQYF	TGCGCCAGCAGCTACCCGGGACAGGGGGTCTACGAGCAGTACTTC
TRBV11-2	TRBD1	TRBJ2-1	many	CASSLGTGARGEQFF	TGTGCCAGCAGCTTAGGTACAGGGGCCAGGGGTGAGCAGTTCTTC
TRBV5-6	TRBD1	TRBJ2-7	many	CASSLDLTGEEQYF	TGTGCCAGCAGCTTGGACTTGACAGGGGAAGAGCAGTACTTC
TRBV24-1	TRBD1	TRBJ1-6	many	CATSDGTASRSPLHF	TGTGCCACCAGTGATGGGACAGCTTCTCGATCACCCCTCCACTTT
TRBV29-1	TRBD1	TRBJ2-5	many	CSVVLQGMGAQYF	TGCAGCGTCGTGCTACAGGGGATGGGGGCCCAGTACTTC
TRBV12-3/TRBV12-4	-	TRBJ2-1	-	CASSFPSGLSAYNEQFF	TGTGCCAGCAGTTTCCCAAGTGGGTTGAGTGCCTACAATGAGCAGTTCTTC
TRBV20-1	TRBD2	TRBJ2-1	many	CSAWERELAGVVQFF	TGCAGTGCGTGGGAACGGGAGCTAGCGGGAGTAGTGCAGTTCTTC
TRBV7-8	TRBD1	TRBJ2-1	many	CASSRPRGSSYNEQFF	TGTGCCAGCAGCCGACCCAGGGGGAGCTCCTACAATGAGCAGTTCTTC
TRBV10-3	-	TRBJ1-4	many	CAITEGQGEKLFF	TGTGCCATCACGGAGGGGCAAGGTGAAAAACTGTTTTTT
TRBV20-1	TRBD2	TRBJ2-3	medium-sized	CSARRLADTDTQYF	TGCAGTGCCCGAAGACTAGCGGACACAGATACGCAGTATTTT
TRBV5-1	TRBD2	TRBJ2-1	many	CASSHGGAGEPNEQFF	TGCGCCAGCAGCCACGGGGGTGCGGGAGAACCCAATGAGCAGTTCTTC
TRBV10-3	-	TRBJ2-2	many	CAISASGAVGTGELFF	TGTGCCATCAGTGCGTCAGGGGCAGTAGGCACCGGGGAGCTGTTTTTT
TRBV9	TRBD1	TRBJ2-7	many	CASSSRDSSYEQYF	TGTGCCAGCAGCTCCAGGGACAGCTCCTACGAGCAGTACTTC
TRBV28	-	TRBJ2-7	many	CASLGAGSRYEQYF	TGTGCCAGCCTTGGGGCGGGATCAAGGTACGAGCAGTACTTC
TRBV29-1	TRBD2	TRBJ2-1	-	CSVEGTSEDEQFF	TGCAGCGTTGAGGGGACTAGCGAGGATGAGCAGTTCTTC
TRBV29-1	-	TRBJ2-2	many	CSARVFNTGELFF	TGCAGCGCTCGGGTCTTCAACACCGGGGAGCTGTTTTTT
TRBV14	-	TRBJ2-3	many	CASSQVRGPTDTQYF	TGTGCCAGCAGCCAAGTACGGGGGCCGACAGATACGCAGTATTTT
TRBV5-1	-	TRBJ2-1	many	CASRTSSYNEQFF	TGCGCCAGCAGGACTAGCTCCTACAATGAGCAGTTCTTC